The 23 T cell receptor beta chains below come from one sample, sequenced in a study of early T cells in non-severe SARS-CoV-2 infection. TCRdb passed the 5' RACE reads through MiXCR, listing each CDR3 protein once. Counted here are about 110,000 distinct CDR3 sequences, approximately 12% occurring once; the ten biggest clones make up about 3.8%. Here the sequenced sample was whole blood, taken at baseline. The receptors were gathered from an adult who was a healthcare worker with PCR-confirmed SARS-CoV-2 infection or an uninfected control (not recorded which).

The rearrangement joins TRBV7-2 to TRBJ2-3; 9 bases line up with TRBD2. The CDR3 sequence is 15 residues long. Germline lookup yields CDR1 SGHTA and CDR2 FQGNSA. V trimming: 5 bases; J trimming: 4 bases; junction bases outside the gene matches: 7. The CDR3 region is CASSLRTSVPDTQYF. The CDR3 bases are TGTGCCAGCAGCCTCCGGACTAGCGTCCCAGATACGCAGTATTTT.

This clonotype was found many times. J is TRBJ2-7 and V is TRBV3-1; a possible D gene is TRBD1 (5 bases). From germline, CDR1 is LGHDT and CDR2 YNNKEL (reference sequence). V lost 3 bases to trimming and J lost 4 bases, with 10 bases between them. The CDR3 covers 13 residues. CDR3 region: CASSHLGAYEQYF. In DNA form, the CDR3 reads TGTGCCAGCAGCCATCTAGGGGCGTACGAGCAGTACTTC.

This rearrangement joins TRBV5-4 to TRBJ1-2, with 7 bases fitting TRBD1. Germline V gene sequence: CDR1 SGHNT, CDR2 YYREEE (reference sequence). Trimming removed 1 base from V and 4 bases from J; junction bases left unmatched: 4. There are 14 residues in the CDR3. The CDR3 DNA sequence: TGTGCCAGCAGCTTGAACAGGGGTGGCTATGGCTACACCTTC. As protein: CASSLNRGGYGYTF.

As DNA, the CDR3 is TGTGCCAGCAGTCACCCCTACGAGCAGTACTTC. Its translation is CASSHPYEQYF. The V and J genes are TRBV28 and TRBJ2-7; no clear D. CDR1 and CDR2 (germline): MDHEN, SYDVKM. Deletions cut 5 bases from V and 2 bases from J, with 4 bases between. This CDR3 has 11 residues.

The chain joins TRBV29-1 to TRBJ1-1, with D possibly being TRBD1 (6 bases). CDR1 is SQVTM, CDR2 ANQGSEA, per germline. There are 13 residues in the CDR3. Trimming left V 6 bases short and J 4 bases short, with 15 bases between. The CDR3 is CSVNGGRVTEAFF. The CDR3 bases are TGCAGCGTAAACGGGGGGCGCGTCACTGAAGCTTTCTTT.

The J gene is TRBJ1-1, the V gene TRBV5-1; D uncertain. Germline V lookup: CDR1 SGHRS, CDR2 YFSETQ. Trimming removed 0 bases at V and 2 bases at J, with 8 bases between. The CDR3 runs 14 residues. The CDR3 reads CASSLGIRNTEAFF. In nucleotides, the CDR3 is TGCGCCAGCAGCTTGGGTATCAGAAACACTGAAGCTTTCTTT.

The chain uses TRBV7-9 and TRBJ2-7; D is unresolved. Germline V lookup: CDR1 SEHNR, CDR2 FQNEAQ (reference sequence). Trimming stripped 2 bases from V and 5 bases from J, with 13 bases between. There are 14 residues in the CDR3. CDR3 DNA sequence: TGTGCCAGCAGCTTAACAGTCCGGTGGGACGAGCAGTACTTC. Its translation: CASSLTVRWDEQYF.

This clonotype has more than one count but fewer than ten. The chain recombines TRBV5-1 with TRBJ1-2; 9 bases fit TRBD1. Germline CDR1 SGHRS, CDR2 YFSETQ. CDR3 length equals 16 residues. The junction had 11 bases not matched to a gene; V was cut back by 0 bases and J by 8 bases. CDR3 coding DNA: TGCGCCAGCAGCTTGGGGACCGGACAGGGGCCGGGCGGCTACACCTTC. Translated, it gives CASSLGTGQGPGGYTF. The complete variable domain, with remaining parts taken from reference TRBV5-1 and TRBJ1-2, reads KAGVTQTPRYLIKTRGQQVTLSCSPISGHRSVSWYQQTPGQGLQFLFEYFSETQRNKGNFPGRFSGRQFSNSRSEMNVSTLELGDSALYLCASSLGTGQGPGGYTFGSGTRLTVV.

This clonotype has only a few counts. This sequence joins TRBV7-9 and TRBJ2-7; D is perhaps TRBD1 (5 bases). With 4 bases removed from V and 7 bases from J, the gap between germline ends came to 8 bases. Germline V gene lookup returns CDR1 SEHNR and CDR2 FQNEAQ (reference sequence). The CDR3 sequence is 11 residues long. CDR3 nucleotides: TGTGCCAGCAGCTCTCGACAGGAGCAGTACTTC. The encoded protein is CASSSRQEQYF. Together with reference TRBV7-9 and TRBJ2-7, the CDR3 gives the full variable domain: DTGVSQNPRHKITKRGQNVTFRCDPISEHNRLYWYRQTLGQGPEFLTYFQNEAQLEKSRLLSDRFSAERPKGSFSTLEIQRTEQGDSAMYLCASSSRQEQYFGPGTRLTVT.

The chain carries TRBV7-2 and TRBJ2-1; 10 positions agree with TRBD2. From germline, CDR1 is SGHTA and CDR2 FQGNSA. V lost 7 bases to trimming and J lost 8 bases; unmatched junction nucleotides: 8. The length of the CDR3 is 14 residues. CDR3 protein: CASKQAGGPDEQFF. Here the CDR3 DNA reads TGTGCCAGCAAACAAGCGGGGGGGCCGGATGAGCAGTTCTTC.

The genes are TRBV20-1 and TRBJ2-7; D remains unclear. The germline gives CDR1 DFQATT, CDR2 SNEGSKA (reference sequence). The CDR3 is 13 amino acids. The ends were cut back, 2 bases at V and 0 bases at J, with 8 bases in the middle. CDR3 DNA: TGCAGTGCTAGACCAGGCAGCTCCTACGAGCAGTACTTC. Its translation is CSARPGSSYEQYF.

This clonotype has a handful of counts. CDR3 DNA: TGTGCTAGTGGTTTGGAGGACTACACTGAAGCTTTCTTT. Protein sequence: CASGLEDYTEAFF. This sequence joins TRBV12-5 and TRBJ1-1; the D is unclear. The CDR3 loop spans 13 amino acids. V was pared by 1 base and J by 3 bases, with 6 bases between. Germline lookup yields CDR1 LGHNT and CDR2 FRNRAP.

The V gene is TRBV28, the J gene TRBJ1-1, with 7 nucleotides matching TRBD1. Germline CDR1 and CDR2: MDHEN and SYDVKM. This CDR3 contains 15 residues. The ends lost 6 bases at V and 5 bases at J; junction bases unmatched: 12. CDR3 region: CASRHRGRGLTEAFF. The CDR3 coding sequence is TGTGCCAGCAGACACAGGGGCAGGGGTTTAACTGAAGCTTTCTTT.

In its sample, this clonotype was seen a few times. This chain uses TRBV14 with TRBJ1-2; D perhaps matches TRBD1 (5 bases). Trimming cost V 3 bases and J 8 bases, with 19 bases left between them. The V gene's germline CDR1 is SGHDN and CDR2 FVKESK. The CDR3 length is 15 residues. The DNA for the CDR3 is TGTGCCAGCAGCCAGAGGCGGGGGAATGCTTACGGCTACACCTTC. Protein: CASSQRRGNAYGYTF.

The J gene is TRBJ2-2, the V gene TRBV5-3; D is unclear. TRBV5-3 is placed among ORFs of uncertain function. The CDR3 is made up of 16 amino acids. The V end was cut by 4 bases, the J end by 5 bases, with 18 bases between. Written as DNA, the CDR3 is TGTGCCAGAAGCCCCTCCCGGCAGGAGAAGACCGGGGAGCTGTTTTTT. Translating it yields CARSPSRQEKTGELFF.

Only a few counts were recorded for this clonotype. This chain uses TRBV27 with TRBJ2-3; TRBD2 matches at 8 bases. CDR1 and CDR2 (germline): MNHEY, SMNVEV (reference sequence). The CDR3 has 15 residues. V shed 3 bases and J 5 bases; nucleotides not matched to a gene: 7. The CDR3 DNA follows: TGTGCCAGCAGTTTGTTCGGGACTAGGGGAGATACGCAGTATTTT. Its protein product is CASSLFGTRGDTQYF.

This clonotype was seen a handful of times. The V and J genes are TRBV7-8 and TRBJ1-5; D might be TRBD1 (6 bases). With 3 bases removed from V and 7 bases from J, the gap between germline ends came to 10 bases. Germline values: CDR1 SGHVS, CDR2 FQNEAQ. The CDR3 is 13 residues long. The CDR3 region is CASSFSQGQPQHF. The CDR3 DNA reads TGTGCCAGCAGCTTTAGCCAGGGGCAGCCCCAGCATTTT.

The rearrangement links TRBV11-2 to TRBJ2-7; possibly TRBD1 or TRBD2 for D (6 bases each). V was pared by 7 bases and J by 4 bases, with 11 bases between. This CDR3 is 12 amino acids long. Germline V gene data show CDR1 as SGHAT and CDR2 as FQNNGV. For the CDR3, the DNA is TGTGCCAGCACCCCGGGGGCATACGAGCAGTACTTC. Its translation is CASTPGAYEQYF. The whole variable domain, filled in from reference TRBV11-2 and TRBJ2-7, reads EAGVAQSPRYKIIEKRQSVAFWCNPISGHATLYWYQQILGQGPKLLIQFQNNGVVDDSQLPKDRFSAERLKGVDSTLKIQPAKLEDSAVYLCASTPGAYEQYFGPGTRLTVT.

The J gene is TRBJ1-2, the V gene TRBV30; possible D gene TRBD1, 5 bases. The CDR3 spans 15 residues. Deletions cut 0 bases from V and 4 bases from J, with 15 bases between. Per germline, CDR1 GTSNPN and CDR2 SVGIG (reference sequence). The CDR3 sequence: CAWSVQAGTAYGYTF. The CDR3 DNA sequence: TGTGCCTGGAGTGTACAGGCAGGGACCGCCTATGGCTACACCTTC.

The chain joins TRBV7-8 to TRBJ2-5, with 7 bases matching TRBD2. J lost 5 bases, V lost 8 bases, and 11 bases had no gene match. The germline V gene encodes CDR1 SGHVS and CDR2 FQNEAQ. This CDR3 is 14 amino acids long. CDR3 sequence (DNA): TGTGCCAGCTGTCGGGGAGGGGCGAGGGAGACCCAGTACTTC. Protein: CASCRGGARETQYF.

The chain employs TRBV2 and TRBJ2-1, with D possibly matching TRBD1 (6 bases). V gave up 2 bases and J gave up 5 bases, with 7 bases separating them. The V gene's germline CDR1 is SNHLY and CDR2 FYNNEI. CDR3 length: 13 amino acids. CDR3 nucleotide sequence: TGTGCCAGCAGTGAATGGACAGACAATGAGCAGTTCTTC. Its translation: CASSEWTDNEQFF.

In its sample, this clonotype was seen many times. The V gene is TRBV12-3 or TRBV12-4, the J gene TRBJ1-5, with a possible D match to TRBD1 (6 bases). The CDR3 totals 16 residues. The V gene lost 5 bases and the J gene lost 5 bases, with 19 bases spanning the gap. CDR3 protein: CASSLTGRVLDQPQHF. Written as DNA, the CDR3 is TGTGCCAGCAGTCTCACAGGGAGGGTCCTCGATCAGCCCCAGCATTTT.

This clonotype appeared a few times. This chain uses TRBV20-1 with TRBJ1-1; the match to TRBD1 covers 7 bases. Trimming at V came to 5 bases and at J to 1 base, leaving 4 bases not matched to a gene. The CDR3 contains 13 residues. Germline V CDR1 and CDR2: DFQATT, SNEGSKA (reference sequence). The CDR3 DNA follows: TGCAGTGCTGAGGGACAGACGAACACTGAAGCTTTCTTT. Residues: CSAEGQTNTEAFF.